The present TCR beta chain was sequenced within a study of T cells after yellow fever vaccination. From the 5' RACE reads, TCRdb called clonotypes with MiXCR, one entry per CDR3 protein. The table has 300,000 to 400,000 distinct CDR3 sequences, about 10% seen once. Germline V gene sequence: CDR1 MDHEN, CDR2 SYDVKM. This CDR3 spans 13 amino acids. The rearrangement uses TRBV28 and TRBJ1-2; 7 bases map to TRBD1. The sequence came from a man younger than 35 who received the YFV17D yellow fever vaccine. The source material was CD4+ T cells sorted from PBMCs, sampled 45 days after the yellow fever booster vaccination. The CDR3 sequence: CAEGERGRRGYTF. For the CDR3, the DNA is TGTGCGGAGGGGGAAAGGGGGCGCCGAGGCTACACCTTC.